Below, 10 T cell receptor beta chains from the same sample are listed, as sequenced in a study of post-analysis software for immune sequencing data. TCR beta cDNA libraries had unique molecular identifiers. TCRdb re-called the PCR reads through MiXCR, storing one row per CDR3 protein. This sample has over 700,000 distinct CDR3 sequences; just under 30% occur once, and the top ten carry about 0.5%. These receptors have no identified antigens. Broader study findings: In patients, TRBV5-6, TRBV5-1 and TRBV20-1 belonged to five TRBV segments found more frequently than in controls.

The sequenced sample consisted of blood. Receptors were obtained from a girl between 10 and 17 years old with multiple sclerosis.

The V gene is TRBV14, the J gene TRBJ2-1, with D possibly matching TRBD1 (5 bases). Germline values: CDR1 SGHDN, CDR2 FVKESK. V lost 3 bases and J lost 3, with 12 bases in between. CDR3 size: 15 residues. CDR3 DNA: TGTGCCAGCAGCCAGGGGCCACTACACTACAATGAGCAGTTCTTC. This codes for CASSQGPLHYNEQFF.

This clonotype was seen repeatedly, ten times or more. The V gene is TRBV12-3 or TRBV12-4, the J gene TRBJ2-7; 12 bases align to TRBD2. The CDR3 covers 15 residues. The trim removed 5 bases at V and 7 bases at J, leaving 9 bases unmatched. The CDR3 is CASSPRLAGEPEQYF. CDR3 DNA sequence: TGTGCCAGCAGTCCGCGACTAGCGGGAGAGCCAGAGCAGTACTTC.

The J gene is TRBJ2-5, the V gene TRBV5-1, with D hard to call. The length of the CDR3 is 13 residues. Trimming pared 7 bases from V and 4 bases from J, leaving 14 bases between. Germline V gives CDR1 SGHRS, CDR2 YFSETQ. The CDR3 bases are TGCGCCAGCCGCCAAGAGCCGGCAGAGACCCAGTACTTC. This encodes CASRQEPAETQYF.

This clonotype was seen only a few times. In DNA form, the CDR3 reads TGCAGCGTCCGACATGAGAACACTGAAGCTTTCTTT. Its protein is CSVRHENTEAFF. The V call is TRBV29-1, the J call TRBJ1-1; D is undetermined. Trimming removed 6 bases from V and 1 base from J, with 9 bases in between. This CDR3 contains 12 residues. Germline-derived CDR1 and CDR2 are SQVTM and ANQGSEA.

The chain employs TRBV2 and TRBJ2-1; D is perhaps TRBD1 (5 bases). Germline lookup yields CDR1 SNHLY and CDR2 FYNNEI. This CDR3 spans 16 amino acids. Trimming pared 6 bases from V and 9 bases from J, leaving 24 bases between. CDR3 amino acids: CASREQAPYTGGEQFF. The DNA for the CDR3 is TGTGCCAGCAGGGAACAGGCGCCGTACACCGGTGGTGAGCAGTTCTTC.

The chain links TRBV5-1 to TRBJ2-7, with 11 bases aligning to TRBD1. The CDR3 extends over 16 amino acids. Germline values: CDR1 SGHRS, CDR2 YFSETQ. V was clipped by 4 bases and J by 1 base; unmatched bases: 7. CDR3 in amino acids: CASSREGQGESYEQYF. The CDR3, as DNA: TGCGCCAGCAGCCGCGAGGGACAGGGGGAATCCTACGAGCAGTACTTC.

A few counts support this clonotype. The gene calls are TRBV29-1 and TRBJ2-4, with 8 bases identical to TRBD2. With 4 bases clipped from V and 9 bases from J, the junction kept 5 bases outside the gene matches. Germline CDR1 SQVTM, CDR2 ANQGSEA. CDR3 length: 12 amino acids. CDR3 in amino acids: CSVGEGLVIQYF. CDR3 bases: TGCAGCGTTGGTGAGGGACTAGTCATTCAGTACTTC.

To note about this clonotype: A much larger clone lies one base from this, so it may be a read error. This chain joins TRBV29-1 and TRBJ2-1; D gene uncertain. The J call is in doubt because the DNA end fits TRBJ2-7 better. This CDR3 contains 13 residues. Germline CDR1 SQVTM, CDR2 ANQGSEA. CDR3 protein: CSVDDTTYNEQYF. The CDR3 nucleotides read TGCAGCGTGGACGACACCACCTACAATGAGCAGTACTTC.

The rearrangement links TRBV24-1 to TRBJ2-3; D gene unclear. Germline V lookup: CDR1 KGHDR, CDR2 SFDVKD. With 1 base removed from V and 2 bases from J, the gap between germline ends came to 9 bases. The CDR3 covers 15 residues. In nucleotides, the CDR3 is TGTGCCACCAGTGATTTTGGCGACACCACAGATACGCAGTATTTT. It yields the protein CATSDFGDTTDTQYF.

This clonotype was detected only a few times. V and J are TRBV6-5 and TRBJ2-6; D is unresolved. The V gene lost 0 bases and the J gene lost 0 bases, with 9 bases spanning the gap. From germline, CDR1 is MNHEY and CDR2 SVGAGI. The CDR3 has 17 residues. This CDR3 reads CASSYSSADSGANVLTF. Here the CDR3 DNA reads TGTGCCAGCAGTTACTCGTCGGCAGACTCTGGGGCCAACGTCCTGACTTTC.